This entry is about one T cell receptor (beta chain). Per the germline V gene, CDR1 is SGHTA and CDR2 is FQGTGA. The length of the CDR3 is 13 residues. V was clipped by 6 bases and J by 2 bases, with 9 bases between them. These data come from a study of blood T cell repertoires in COVID-19. Original processing methods: Estimated nucleated cell counts came from reference gene primer amplification. Some clones are missing from TCRdb's copy, which holds only in-frame ones; the method was immunoSEQ multiplex PCR. V, J and clone size were drawn from that table, and D and trimming were deduced from the DNA. The table shows over 25,000 clones, with around nine tenths occurring only once.

This clonotype originated in a human donor with active COVID-19. The donor label of this sample is uncertain. The V call is TRBV7-3, the J call TRBJ2-3; D unclear. Sequences were obtained from peripheral blood. Here the CDR3 reads CASRIRNTDTQYF. As DNA, the CDR3 is TGTGCCAGCAGGATCAGGAACACAGATACGCAGTATTTT.